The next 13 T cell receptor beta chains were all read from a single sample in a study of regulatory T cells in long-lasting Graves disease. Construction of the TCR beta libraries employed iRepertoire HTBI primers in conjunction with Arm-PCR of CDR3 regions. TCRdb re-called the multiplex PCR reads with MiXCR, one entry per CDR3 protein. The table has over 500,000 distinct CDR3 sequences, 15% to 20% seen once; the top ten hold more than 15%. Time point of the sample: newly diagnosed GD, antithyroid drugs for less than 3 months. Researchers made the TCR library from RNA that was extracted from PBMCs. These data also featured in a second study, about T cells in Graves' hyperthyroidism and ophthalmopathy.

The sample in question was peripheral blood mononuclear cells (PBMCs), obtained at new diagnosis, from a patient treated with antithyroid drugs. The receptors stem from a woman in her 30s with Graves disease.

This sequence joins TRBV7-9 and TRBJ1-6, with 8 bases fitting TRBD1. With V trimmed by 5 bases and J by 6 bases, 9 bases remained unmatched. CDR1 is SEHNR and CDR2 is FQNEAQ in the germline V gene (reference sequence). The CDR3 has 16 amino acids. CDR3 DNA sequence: TGTGCCAGCAGCCGGGTAGGGACAGGACTTAATTCACCCCTCCACTTT. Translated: CASSRVGTGLNSPLHF.

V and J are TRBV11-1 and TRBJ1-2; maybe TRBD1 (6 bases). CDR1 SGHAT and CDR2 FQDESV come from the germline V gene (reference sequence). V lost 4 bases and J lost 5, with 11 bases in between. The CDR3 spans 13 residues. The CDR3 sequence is CASSSQGIYGYTF. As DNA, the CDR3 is TGTGCCAGCAGCTCCCAGGGGATATATGGCTACACCTTC.

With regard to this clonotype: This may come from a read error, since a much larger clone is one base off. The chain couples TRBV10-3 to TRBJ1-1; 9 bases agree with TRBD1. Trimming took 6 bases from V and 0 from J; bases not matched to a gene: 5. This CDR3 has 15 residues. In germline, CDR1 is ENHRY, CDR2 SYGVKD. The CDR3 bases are TGTGCCATCAGGGGGACAGGGAGCCTGAACACTGAAGCTTTCTTT. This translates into CAIRGTGSLNTEAFF.

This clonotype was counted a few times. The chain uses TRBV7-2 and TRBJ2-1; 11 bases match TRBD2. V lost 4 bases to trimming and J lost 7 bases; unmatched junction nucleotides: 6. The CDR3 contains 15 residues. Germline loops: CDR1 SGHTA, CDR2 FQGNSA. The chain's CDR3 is CASSSNGLAGNEQFF. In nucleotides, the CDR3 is TGTGCCAGCAGCTCTAACGGACTAGCGGGTAATGAGCAGTTCTTC.

The CDR3 region has the DNA TGTGCCACCACACGGGACAGGGGTGCTGCCGGGGAGCTGTTTTTT. The encoded protein is CATTRDRGAAGELFF. This chain uses TRBV6-1 with TRBJ2-2; 10 bases line up with TRBD1. Germline V CDR1 and CDR2: MNHNS, SASEGT. With 10 bases clipped from V and 6 bases from J, the junction kept 11 bases outside the gene matches. The CDR3 consists of 15 residues.

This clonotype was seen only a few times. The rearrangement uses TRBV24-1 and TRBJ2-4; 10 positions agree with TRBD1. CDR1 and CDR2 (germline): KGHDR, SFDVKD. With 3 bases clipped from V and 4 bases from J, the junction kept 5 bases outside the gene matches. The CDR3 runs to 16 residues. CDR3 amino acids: CATSDPRGQGKNIQYF. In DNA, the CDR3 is TGTGCCACCAGTGATCCGCGGGGACAGGGGAAAAACATTCAGTACTTC.

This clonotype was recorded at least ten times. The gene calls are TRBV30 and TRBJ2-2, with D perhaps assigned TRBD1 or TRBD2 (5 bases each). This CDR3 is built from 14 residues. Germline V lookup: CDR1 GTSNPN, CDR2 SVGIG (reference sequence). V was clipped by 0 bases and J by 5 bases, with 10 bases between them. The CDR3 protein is CAWSVLGVTGELFF. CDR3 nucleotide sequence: TGTGCCTGGAGTGTACTAGGGGTGACCGGGGAGCTGTTTTTT.

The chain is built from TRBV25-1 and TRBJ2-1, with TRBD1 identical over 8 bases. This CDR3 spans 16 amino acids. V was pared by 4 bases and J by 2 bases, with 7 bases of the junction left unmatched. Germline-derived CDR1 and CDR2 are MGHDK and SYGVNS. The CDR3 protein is CASSGWTGTPYNEQFF. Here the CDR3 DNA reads TGTGCCAGCAGTGGATGGACAGGGACGCCCTACAATGAGCAGTTCTTC.

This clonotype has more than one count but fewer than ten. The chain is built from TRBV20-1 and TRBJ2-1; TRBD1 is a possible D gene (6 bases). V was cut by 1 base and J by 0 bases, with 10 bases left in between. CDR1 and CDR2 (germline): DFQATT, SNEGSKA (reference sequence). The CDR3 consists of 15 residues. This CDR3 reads CSARGADSSYNEQFF. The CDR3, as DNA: TGCAGTGCTAGAGGAGCGGACAGCTCCTACAATGAGCAGTTCTTC.

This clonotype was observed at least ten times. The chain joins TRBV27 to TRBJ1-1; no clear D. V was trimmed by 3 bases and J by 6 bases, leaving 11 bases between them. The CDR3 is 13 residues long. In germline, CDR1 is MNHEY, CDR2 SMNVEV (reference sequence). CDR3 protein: CASSFLATAEAFF. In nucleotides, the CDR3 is TGTGCCAGCAGTTTTTTAGCTACCGCTGAAGCTTTCTTT.

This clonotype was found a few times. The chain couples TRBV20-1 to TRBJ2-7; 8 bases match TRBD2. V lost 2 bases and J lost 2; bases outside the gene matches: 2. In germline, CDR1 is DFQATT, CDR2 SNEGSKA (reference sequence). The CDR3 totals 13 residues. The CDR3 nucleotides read TGCAGTGCTAGAAGACTAGCGACCTACGAGCAGTACTTC. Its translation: CSARRLATYEQYF.

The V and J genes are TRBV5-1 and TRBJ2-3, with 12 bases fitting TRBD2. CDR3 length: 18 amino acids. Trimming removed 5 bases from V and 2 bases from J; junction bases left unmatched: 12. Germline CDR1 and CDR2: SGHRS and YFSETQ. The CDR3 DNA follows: TGCGCCAGCAGTCCCGCCAAGACTAGCGGGAGCCTCACAGATACGCAGTATTTT. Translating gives CASSPAKTSGSLTDTQYF.

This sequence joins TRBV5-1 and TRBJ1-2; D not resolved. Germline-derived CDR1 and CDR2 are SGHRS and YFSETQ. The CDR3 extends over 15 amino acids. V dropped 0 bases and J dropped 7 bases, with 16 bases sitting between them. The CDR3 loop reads CASSLEGVARPGYTF. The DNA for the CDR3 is TGCGCCAGCAGCTTGGAGGGAGTGGCCCGTCCTGGCTACACCTTC.